This T cell receptor (beta chain) was observed in a study of cytomegalovirus exposure and HLA in healthy donors (dated by TCRdb to about 2017). About the investigation overall: In an earlier analysis of roughly 590 of the donors, 276 Gb of sequence data and approximately 100 million unique TCR beta sequences from roughly 180 million T cells were reported. An early release that covered fewer than 800 HLA-typed donors contained about 290 gigabases of sequencing data and 85 million to 100 million unique TCR sequences. Of the roughly 390 genotyped donors, 65% to 90% were placed in the genetic ancestry cluster associated with self-reported Caucasian donors. The study was designed to test whether signatures of past pathogen exposure could be identified by cataloging public T cell receptors. Using immunosequencing, the study profiled T cell repertoires from about 620 subjects and related those repertoires to cytomegalovirus serostatus. Besides the first cohort of hundreds of subjects, a separate validation cohort made up of over a hundred different subjects was used. To predict cytomegalovirus infection status, the study brought together high-throughput TCR immunosequencing, statistical association of individual TCRs with disease status, and machine learning. A later analysis re-examined previously published TCR beta repertoires from hundreds of donors and added high-resolution HLA genotyping to investigate patterns of TCR occurrence. Rather than drawing on any new phenotypic data, the later analysis identified candidate immune exposures from TCR beta sequences and the way those sequences occurred across donors. To decide whether each TCR beta V gene segment behaved as functional or pseudogenic, an earlier analysis of several hundred of the donors relied on high-throughput TCR beta sequencing. Alongside the repertoire data, information on donor age, sex, ethnicity and CMV serostatus was compiled. A later genetic analysis used genome-wide SNP genotypes for about 65% of the 666 donors, treating that subset as a discovery cohort. Every discovery cohort repertoire had been produced on one sequencing platform. Both class I and class II loci were covered by HLA typing, at four-digit resolution. Typing coverage varied by locus: about 629-640 donors for A, B, C, DRB1 and DQB1; more than 500 for DQA1; around 570 for DPA1; approximately 450 for DPB1. Four or five DR-DQ haplotypes were treated as single units for association and clustering because of strong linkage in the cohort. Among some 410 genotyped donors of the cohort, an average of around 250,000 unique TCR beta nucleotide sequences was sequenced per donor, of which approximately 19% were non-productive. On the study overall, not on this receptor specifically: Specific HLA alleles were associated with some 15,000 TCR beta sequences at a false discovery rate of 0.05 in a later analysis. The only immune exposure information available for the cohort was CMV serostatus. In vitro tests confirmed that a few of the cytomegalovirus-associated TCR beta chains recognize cytomegalovirus antigens. Presence/absence analyses assumed roughly uniform sequencing depth across donors, an assumption that may not hold. Only TCR beta chains were sequenced in this cohort, and the absence of alpha or paired-chain data limited detectable features. A further reported finding was that TCR beta sequences accurately predicted the HLA-A and HLA-B alleles for most subjects in the first cohort. The study listed approximately 160 TCR beta chains as associated with cytomegalovirus. An earlier analysis of some 560 of the donors showed that most TCR beta V segments appeared in productive rearrangements either about 87% or about 30% of the time, which broadly matched IMGT annotations. The 87-base-pair reads could not distinguish some IMGT-functional V segments, including TRBV6-2 and TRBV6-3, so those segments were excluded. According to the authors, the approach could potentially be generalized to other disease states and immunological phenotypes. Because counts were too low, around 17 rarely observed V segments, including chromosome 9 orphons, were left out of the earlier analysis of about 500 of the donors. Linkage disequilibrium might explain the correlated functional status among segregating V segments, but an unknown experimental factor could not be excluded. While some public TCRs were present in many individuals, most TCR sequences turned up only very rarely across donors. A later genetic analysis reported fewer N-insertions in productive TCRs among donors in an Asian-associated ancestry cluster than the roughly 700-donor mean. Most CMV-associated TCR beta chains appeared to be HLA-restricted in a later analysis, and the HLA associations seemed to be driven largely by CMV exposure. In a later analysis, HLA-associated TCR beta chains showed more clonal expansion and lower generation probabilities than non-associated chains that were equally common. An association between a missense DCLRE1C variant and V-gene and J-gene trimming of TCR beta chains was found in a later genetic analysis and replicated in an independent cohort. Because some donors lacked HLA typing at each locus, the association tests relied only on the typed subset. A cluster of highly shared sequence variants was judged likely to be a technical artifact of the sequencing pipeline. The classifier was reported to diagnose cytomegalovirus status with high specificity and sensitivity in both the original cohort and the validation cohort. In a later analysis, the rate of TCR association differed among HLA loci, with DRB1 alleles having the most associated TCRs and HLA-C alleles having the fewest. When HLA alleles, especially DR and DQ, strongly co-occurred, attributing TCR associations to individual alleles was difficult. In a later analysis, several top co-occurrence clusters were reported to appear linked to parvovirus B19, influenza, CMV and Epstein-Barr virus.

As for this clone: Its antigen remains undetermined. No much larger clone exists at a distance of one base, and base qualities are not known.

The cohort comprised hundreds of healthy bone marrow donors. All cohort members were sampled while nominally healthy, although unrecorded immune exposures were likely present. The donor was CMV seronegative and belonged to the group of 320 or so seronegative cohort members. Every donor gave a peripheral blood sample, and the peripheral blood mononuclear cells from that sample were used for TCR beta sequencing. The Qiagen DNeasy Blood Extraction Kit was used to extract genomic DNA from the blood cell samples. Reading from cysteine to phenylalanine, the CDR3 counts 17 amino acids. CDR3 DNA only is kept here, 51 bases in frame from base 1. V is clipped by 4 bases and J by 2 bases, and the sequence between their germline boundaries is 18 bases long. The germline V gene encodes CDR1 MNHNS and CDR2 SASEGT. Library preparation employed the immunoSEQ multiplex PCR assay. A mixture of 60 forward primers for TCR Vbeta segments and 13 reverse primers for TCR Jbeta segments was used in the multiplex PCR. Amplification of the CDR3 region of rearranged TCR beta genes was performed with a multiplex PCR assay on genomic DNA. The Illumina HiSeq System was used to sequence the amplified TCR beta libraries as 87-base-pair reads. Per the authors' processing: Across the 700 or so repertoires, a later analysis counted some 80 million unique TCR beta chains, 8.5 million to 12 million of which were shared by at least two donors. Raw reads were error-corrected and collapsed into unique sequences with a nearest-neighbor algorithm that merged closely related sequences to remove PCR and sequencing errors. V, D and J gene segments were assigned by aligning CDR3 sequences to IMGT reference sequences. For a sequence to be retained, a match of at least six nucleotides to both a V gene segment and a J gene segment was required. A rearrangement counted as productive if the CDR3 had no stop codons and remained in frame with V and J, and every other rearrangement counted as non-productive. Following IMGT convention, CDR3 was defined as the stretch from the second conserved V-encoded cysteine to the conserved J-encoded phenylalanine. The earlier analysis of some 550 of the donors excluded any sequence lacking an unambiguous match to a single V gene segment. An earlier analysis of several hundred of the donors called V segments functional above 56.7% productive rearrangements and segregating when the between-donor standard deviation exceeded 5%. A statistical classification framework was built for diagnosing cytomegalovirus status from the catalog of TCR beta chain sequences. In a later analysis, V and J genes were assigned by comparing TCR nucleotide sequences against IMGT/GENE-DB human TR gene sequences. The TCRdist pipeline was used in a later analysis to assign CDR3 sequences and most-parsimonious VDJ recombination scenarios. A later analysis defined each TCR beta chain by its CDR3 amino acid sequence plus V-gene family, and excluded reads lacking a unique V-gene family. To address suspected cross-contamination and a sequencing artifact, a later analysis removed approximately 590 highly shared, low-generation-probability nucleotide sequences. In a later analysis, a clonal expansion index for each public chain was calculated from normalized within-repertoire ranks of inferred template counts. A later analysis computed generation probabilities with a VDJ recombination model fitted to out-of-frame rearrangements, and checked the results against IGoR. Hypergeometric tests were used in a later analysis to score TCR-TCR, TCR-HLA and TCR-CMV co-occurrence, with a repertoire-size bias correction applied to the TCR pairs. In a later analysis, false discovery rates were estimated by permuting HLA or CMV assignments 20 times. In a later analysis, co-occurring TCRs were grouped using DBSCAN, with TCRdist sequence similarity added in when clustering inside HLA-allele-positive subsets. For co-occurrence clustering, repertoires with fewer than 30,000 or more than 120,000 public chains were excluded, along with about five repertoires with anomalous nucleotide sharing. TCRdb took this table from immuneACCESS and kept in-frame rearrangements with V and J called. Such tables lack part of the clones; where checked against another copy, unresolved V genes explain under half of the gap, and the rest is unexplained. V and J calls and clone size come straight from that table; D and trimming were deduced from the DNA. In all, the sample holds some 76,000 clones, and 86% of those were seen once. Roughly 2% of the sample belongs to the ten largest clones.

The clonotype comes from a woman aged 25 to 39 in good health and CMV-seronegative. The receptor chain draws on TRBV6-1 and TRBJ1-5; the D gene cannot be resolved reliably. Sequencing was done on a sample of PBMCs. DNA sequence: TGTGCCAGCAGTGTTCAAGGCGGAGGGTCAGGCAATCAGCCCCAGCATTTT. This sequence encodes CASSVQGGGSGNQPQHF.